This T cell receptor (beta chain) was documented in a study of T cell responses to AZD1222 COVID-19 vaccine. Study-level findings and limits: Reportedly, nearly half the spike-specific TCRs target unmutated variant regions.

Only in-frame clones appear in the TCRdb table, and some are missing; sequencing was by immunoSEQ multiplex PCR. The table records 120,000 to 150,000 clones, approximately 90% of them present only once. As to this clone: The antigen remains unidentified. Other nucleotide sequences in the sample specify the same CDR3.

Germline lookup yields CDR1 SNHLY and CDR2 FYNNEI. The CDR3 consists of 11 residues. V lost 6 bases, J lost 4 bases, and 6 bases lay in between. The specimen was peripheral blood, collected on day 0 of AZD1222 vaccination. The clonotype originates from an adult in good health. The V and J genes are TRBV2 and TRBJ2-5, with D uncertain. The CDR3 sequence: CASRVGETQYF. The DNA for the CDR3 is TGTGCCAGCAGGGTCGGAGAGACCCAGTACTTC.